Listed here is a single T cell receptor beta chain. The antigen remains unidentified. One end of the junction varies from germline; a read error may be responsible. Peripheral blood samples of 9 to 10 milliliters were drawn from each donor. This specimen comes from a study of blood T cells in healthy people across ages. Looking at the study overall: There was about one barcoded beta molecule captured by template switching per two T cells.

The study, taken as a whole, reports: Comparison with aged donors showed that long-lived donors had more naive CD4+ cells and higher diversity. Per million T cells, TCR beta diversity dropped roughly linearly as age increased.

Through a sample-barcoded 5' primer and a J-beta primer mix, a second PCR was run for roughly 7 to 12 cycles. MiXCR was run by TCRdb on the 5' RACE reads, yielding one entry per CDR3 protein. The table includes some 1.1 million distinct CDR3 sequences, around two fifths detected once. The CDR3 loop spans 13 amino acids. The germline gives CDR1 LGHNA, CDR2 YSLEER. Source material: blood. The receptor was derived from a man between 18 and 29 years old in good health. This rearrangement joins TRBV4-3 to TRBJ1-1, with D maybe TRBD1 (5 bases). The CDR3 sequence: CASSHEGSTEAFF. The CDR3 DNA is TGCGCCAGCAGCCACGAGGGGAGCACTGAGGCTTTCTTT.